This T cell receptor beta chain was found in a study of blood T cell repertoires in COVID-19. Study-wide background: COVID-19 samples collected from the United States, Italy and Spain covered acute and convalescent phases.

Assay used: immunoSEQ multiplex PCR; TCRdb lists only in-frame clones, some missing. The repertoire includes 90,000 to 120,000 clones, roughly four fifths of them detected once, and about 5% sits in the top ten. This CDR3 spans 14 amino acids. With V trimmed by 4 bases and J by 4 bases, 4 bases remained unmatched. The germline V gene has CDR1 MDHEN and CDR2 SYDVKM. Material for sequencing was peripheral blood. The chain recombines TRBV28 with TRBJ2-5, with TRBD1 matching over 9 bases. The TCR was taken from a man between 60 and 75 years old with acute or convalescent COVID-19. The chain's CDR3 is CASSSGTGRETQYF. The CDR3 DNA is TGTGCCAGCAGTTCAGGGACAGGGAGAGAGACCCAGTACTTC. Together with reference TRBV28 and TRBJ2-5, the CDR3 gives the full variable domain: DVKVTQSSRYLVKRTGEKVFLECVQDMDHENMFWYRQDPGLGLRLIYFSYDVKMKEKGDIPEGYSVSREKKERFSLILESASTNQTSMYLCASSSGTGRETQYFGPGTRLLVL.